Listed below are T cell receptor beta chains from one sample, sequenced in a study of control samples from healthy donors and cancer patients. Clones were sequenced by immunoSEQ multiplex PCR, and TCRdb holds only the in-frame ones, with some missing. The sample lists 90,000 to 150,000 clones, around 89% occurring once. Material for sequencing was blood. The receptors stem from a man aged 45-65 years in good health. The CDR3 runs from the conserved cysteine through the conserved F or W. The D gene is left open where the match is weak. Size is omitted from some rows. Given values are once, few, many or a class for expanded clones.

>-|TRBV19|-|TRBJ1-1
CASSTTTRAVTEAFF
TGTGCCAGTAGTACTACGACTCGGGCGGTCACTGAAGCTTTCTTT
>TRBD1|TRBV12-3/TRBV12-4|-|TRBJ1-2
CASRTGGNYGYTF
TGTGCCAGTCGGACAGGGGGTAACTATGGCTACACCTTC
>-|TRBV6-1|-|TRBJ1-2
CASSEVGGYTF
TGTGCCAGCAGTGAAGTCGGAGGCTACACCTTC
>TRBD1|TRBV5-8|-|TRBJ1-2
CASSFQGVDYGYTF
TGTGCCAGCAGCTTCCAGGGGGTAGACTATGGCTACACCTTC
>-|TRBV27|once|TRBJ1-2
CASSLWAVPTNYGYTF
TGTGCCAGCAGTTTATGGGCAGTACCTACTAACTATGGCTACACCTTC
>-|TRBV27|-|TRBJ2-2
CASSLGRGAIEGELFF
TGTGCCAGCAGTTTAGGTCGGGGGGCAATAGAGGGGGAGCTGTTTTTT
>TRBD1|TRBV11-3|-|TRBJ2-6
CASSPGTGSSGANVLTF
TGTGCCAGCAGCCCTGGGACAGGGAGCTCTGGGGCCAACGTCCTGACTTTC
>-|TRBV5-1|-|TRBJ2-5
CASSPQSLGGETQYF
TGCGCCAGCAGCCCCCAAAGTTTAGGGGGGGAGACCCAGTACTTC
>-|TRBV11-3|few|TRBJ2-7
CASSLGPAAYEQYF
TGTGCCAGCAGCTTAGGGCCAGCGGCCTACGAGCAGTACTTC
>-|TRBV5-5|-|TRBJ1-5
CASSHFNDYSNQPQHF
TGTGCCAGCAGCCACTTCAACGATTATAGCAATCAGCCCCAGCATTTT
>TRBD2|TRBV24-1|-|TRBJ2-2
CATSDFGGVAGNTGELFF
TGTGCCACCAGTGATTTCGGGGGGGTAGCGGGGAACACCGGGGAGCTGTTTTTT
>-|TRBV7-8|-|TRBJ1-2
CASSLVAGTGYGYTF
TGTGCCAGCAGCTTAGTCGCTGGGACTGGCTATGGCTACACCTTC
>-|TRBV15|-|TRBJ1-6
CATSRDQSPLHF
TGTGCCACCAGCAGAGATCAATCACCCCTCCACTTT
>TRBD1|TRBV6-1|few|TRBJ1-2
CASSEGQGAVGYTF
TGTGCCAGCAGTGAAGGGCAGGGGGCAGTAGGCTACACCTTC
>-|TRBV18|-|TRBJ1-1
CASSPTGGNTEAFF
TGTGCCAGCTCACCGACGGGGGGGAACACTGAAGCTTTCTTT
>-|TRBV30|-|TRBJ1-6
CAWNAGLDSPLHF
TGTGCCTGGAACGCCGGGCTCGATTCACCCCTCCACTTT
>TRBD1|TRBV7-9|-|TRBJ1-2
CASSPNRGGYTF
TGTGCCAGCAGCCCGAACAGGGGTGGCTACACCTTC